The 15 T cell receptor beta chains listed next were all sequenced from one sample in a study of HIV-infected children after antiretroviral therapy interruption (dated by TCRdb to the late 2010s). The library was produced with 3' RACE. The run used an Illumina MiSeq. To correct PCR amplification bias, TCR libraries were generated from RNA with a 3' RACE protocol that used unique molecular identifiers. The public sequencing data were trimmed at Q25 with fastp and processed into clonotypes with MiXCR by TCRdb, which kept only in-frame beta chains. Entries that share a CDR3 protein sequence are merged under the most common genes and DNA. Here the sample has around 50,000 distinct CDR3 sequences; around 4% occur a single time. Of the sample, about 0.71% falls within the top ten clones. The sample's treatment or condition label, decoded: PENTA 11 planned treatment interruption arm or continuous ART arm.

The sequencing used CD45RA+ CD4+ T cells from PBMCs, pooled from several time points, collected from a donor given antiretroviral therapy, either interrupted or continuous. The sample's cell subset or site label, in plain terms: naive CD4+ CD45RA+ CD45RO- T cells. Receptors were obtained from a pool of human donors with HIV.

This clonotype has a count of ten or more. This chain uses TRBV5-6 with TRBJ2-1; D may be TRBD2 (5 bases). The CDR3 has 13 residues. Trimming pared 6 bases from V and 7 bases from J, leaving 14 bases between. Germline lookup yields CDR1 SGHDT and CDR2 YYEEEE. The CDR3 loop is CASKKVGINEQFF. In DNA form, the CDR3 reads TGTGCCAGCAAAAAAGTCGGGATAAATGAGCAGTTCTTC. Looking up the rest from reference TRBV5-6 and TRBJ2-1 gives the full variable domain: DAGVTQSPTHLIKTRGQQVTLRCSPKSGHDTVSWYQQALGQGPQFIFQYYEEEERQRGNFPDRFSGHQFPNYSSELNVNALLLGDSALYLCASKKVGINEQFFGPGTRLTVL.

This clonotype was counted at least ten times. This chain connects TRBV11-3 to TRBJ2-1; 9 bases are a match to TRBD1. Losses at the gene ends were 5 bases for V and 2 bases for J; bases not matched to a gene: 4. The CDR3 consists of 15 residues. Germline V gene lookup returns CDR1 SGHNT and CDR2 YENEEA. DNA for the CDR3: TGTGCCAGCAGCCCTCGACAGGGGGCCTACAATGAGCAGTTCTTC. Residues: CASSPRQGAYNEQFF.

The V call is TRBV5-8, the J call TRBJ2-7; D unclear. Germline-derived CDR1 and CDR2 are SGHTS and YDEGEE. V gave up 0 bases and J gave up 3 bases, with 10 bases separating them. The CDR3 is 14 amino acids. The CDR3 bases are TGTGCCAGCAGCTTGGGACCGACTTACTACGAGCAGTACTTC. It yields the protein CASSLGPTYYEQYF.

V is TRBV3-1 and J is TRBJ1-2; D ambiguous. The CDR3 runs to 14 residues. Germline values: CDR1 LGHDT, CDR2 YNNKEL (reference sequence). V dropped 4 bases and J dropped 5 bases, with 14 bases sitting between them. The CDR3 is CASSRTETGYGYTF. The DNA of the CDR3 is TGTGCCAGCAGCCGAACAGAAACGGGTTATGGCTACACCTTC.

This clonotype has at least ten counts. This rearrangement joins TRBV2 to TRBJ2-7; 7 bases agree with TRBD1. The CDR3 is 14 residues long. The germline CDR1 and CDR2 sequences are SNHLY and FYNNEI. The trim removed 5 bases at V and 2 bases at J, leaving 6 bases unmatched. The CDR3 sequence is CASSLGQITYEQYF. The CDR3 DNA reads as TGTGCCAGCAGTTTGGGACAGATAACCTACGAGCAGTACTTC. Filled out from reference TRBV2 and TRBJ2-7, the complete variable domain reads EPEVTQTPSHQVTQMGQEVILRCVPISNHLYFYWYRQILGQKVEFLVSFYNNEISEKSEIFDDQFSVERPDGSNFTLKIRSTKLEDSAMYFCASSLGQITYEQYFGPGTRLTVT.

The V call is TRBV21-1, the J call TRBJ1-2; the table names TRBD1, a call not compared with the DNA. TRBV21-1 is a pseudogene locus. CDR3 size: 13 residues. CDR3 loop: CASSRGDSPCYTF. CDR3 in DNA: TGTGCCAGCAGCCGAGGAGACAGCCCCTGCTACACCTTC.

This clonotype was seen repeatedly, ten times or more. The CDR3 bases are TGTGCCAGCAGACCGGACCCGAGCGCTTCCGAGCAGTACTTC. Protein sequence: CASRPDPSASEQYF. V usage is TRBV9 and J usage is TRBJ2-7; no reliable D call. Trimming left V 5 bases short and J 6 bases short, with 18 bases between. The CDR3 is 14 residues long. The germline V gene encodes CDR1 SGDLS and CDR2 YYNGEE. The variable domain in full, with the rest retrieved from reference TRBV9 and TRBJ2-7, is DSGVTQTPKHLITATGQRVTLRCSPRSGDLSVYWYQQSLDQGLQFLIQYYNGEERAKGNILERFSAQQFPDLHSELNLSSLELGDSALYFCASRPDPSASEQYFGPGTRLTVT.

The chain is built from TRBV4-2 and TRBJ2-2; a possible D gene is TRBD2 (6 bases). In germline, CDR1 is LGHNA, CDR2 YNFKEQ. V was clipped by 6 bases and J by 4 bases, with 15 bases between them. The CDR3 is 15 residues long. In DNA, the CDR3 is TGTGCCAGCAGGCCGCCGGGACTGTCCACCGGGGAGCTGTTTTTT. This gives the protein CASRPPGLSTGELFF.

In its sample, this clonotype was seen many times. CDR3 in amino acids: CASSRGSAGFNSPLHF. Written as DNA, the CDR3 is TGTGCCAGCAGCCGGGGCTCTGCAGGGTTTAATTCACCCCTCCACTTT. This chain joins TRBV14 and TRBJ1-6, with a possible D match to TRBD1 (5 bases). CDR1 SGHDN and CDR2 FVKESK come from the germline V gene. The V end lost 4 bases, the J end lost 6 bases, and 16 bases lay between the germline ends. This CDR3 has 16 residues.

This clonotype was counted ten times or more. V and J are TRBV19 and TRBJ1-1; the D gene is possibly TRBD1 (5 bases). The CDR3 covers 15 residues. Germline V gene sequence: CDR1 LNHDA, CDR2 SQIVND (reference sequence). V lost 6 bases and J lost 4, with 18 bases in between. CDR3 nucleotides: TGTGCCAGTAGCCCCTGGGACCTCGTCGGCACTGAAGCTTTCTTT. Translating it yields CASSPWDLVGTEAFF.

The sample holds many counts of this clonotype. V gene TRBV18 combines with J gene TRBJ2-1; no definite D call. Per the germline V gene, CDR1 is KGHSH and CDR2 is LQKENI. V lost 1 base, J lost 6 bases, and 7 bases lay in between. The CDR3 spans 13 residues. The CDR3 sequence is CASSPQISNEQFF. CDR3 nucleotides: TGTGCCAGCTCACCACAAATAAGCAATGAGCAGTTCTTC.

There are many counts of this clonotype. The chain is built from TRBV12-3 or TRBV12-4 and TRBJ1-5; weak D call: TRBD1 (5 bases). This CDR3 comprises 13 residues. V was cut by 4 bases and J by 6 bases, with 10 bases left in between. CDR3 nucleotide sequence: TGTGCCAGCAGTTGGGGCGAGGGTCAGCCCCAGCATTTT. Its protein is CASSWGEGQPQHF.

There are many counts of this clonotype. For the CDR3, the DNA is TGTGCCAGCAGTTTAGTTTCCGGACCTCGATGGGAGCAGTACTTC. It yields the protein CASSLVSGPRWEQYF. The chain combines TRBV28 with TRBJ2-7; D is undetermined. Trimming stripped 2 bases from V and 7 bases from J, with 18 bases between. Germline CDR1 MDHEN, CDR2 SYDVKM. This CDR3 region has 15 residues.

This clonotype was counted many times. The chain recombines TRBV7-2 with TRBJ1-2; a weak D match, TRBD1 (6 bases). V was clipped by 3 bases and J by 6 bases, with 14 bases between them. CDR1 and CDR2 from the germline V gene are SGHTA and FQGNSA. The CDR3 spans 14 residues. CDR3 sequence reads: CASSFSDSVDGYTF. In DNA, the CDR3 is TGTGCCAGCAGCTTCTCGGACAGCGTGGATGGCTACACCTTC.

This clonotype was seen ten or more times. J is TRBJ2-1 and V is TRBV2, with TRBD1 matching over 10 bases. The trim removed 4 bases at V and 3 bases at J, leaving 6 bases unmatched. Germline V lookup: CDR1 SNHLY, CDR2 FYNNEI. The CDR3 length is 16 residues. CDR3 loop: CASSVPGTGVYNEQFF. CDR3 coding DNA: TGTGCCAGCAGTGTTCCCGGGACAGGGGTCTACAATGAGCAGTTCTTC.